This entry lists 12 T cell receptor beta chains sequenced from one sample in a study of human T cells and chemical hapten exposure. TCRdb itself ran the RACE reads through MiXCR, one entry per CDR3 protein. The sample comprises 300,000 to 450,000 distinct CDR3 sequences, around 5.5% of which are singletons, and about 2.5% rests with the top ten. The sample's time point: pre-sensitization, week 0. The treatment is: therapeutic diphenylcyclopropenone sensitization with weekly scalp DPC. Sequences were derived from whole blood, sampled in connection with sensitization to the hapten diphenylcyclopropenone (DPC). The receptors derive from a woman in her 50s with alopecia areata. Some clones in this sample may be carry-over from other donors' samples.

The chain uses TRBV6-5 and TRBJ2-2; perhaps D is TRBD1 or TRBD2 (5 bases each). Germline loops: CDR1 MNHEY, CDR2 SVGAGI. CDR3 length: 13 amino acids. The V end was cut by 6 bases, the J end by 7 bases, with 12 bases between. In nucleotides, the CDR3 is TGTGCCAGCAGACGAGGGGCAAACGGGGAGCTGTTTTTT. As protein: CASRRGANGELFF.

This clonotype was counted only a few times. The rearrangement uses TRBV6-2 or TRBV6-3 and TRBJ1-1, with D possibly matching TRBD1 (5 bases). CDR1 and CDR2 from the germline V gene are MNHEY and SVGEGT. V lost 10 bases to trimming and J lost 0 bases, with 12 bases between them. This CDR3 is built from 13 residues. CDR3 nucleotide sequence: TGTGCCACCCTGCCGGGGGTGAACACTGAAGCTTTCTTT. It specifies CATLPGVNTEAFF.

This chain connects TRBV5-1 to TRBJ2-2, with D hard to call. The CDR3 runs 12 residues. The V end lost 4 bases, the J end lost 8 bases, and 9 bases lay between the germline ends. The germline V gene encodes CDR1 SGHRS and CDR2 YFSETQ. The CDR3 sequence is CASSPQLGELFF. The CDR3 DNA reads TGCGCCAGCAGCCCACAGTTAGGGGAGCTGTTTTTT.

This clonotype has at least ten counts. The chain is built from TRBV18 and TRBJ2-1; the match to TRBD1 covers 8 bases. The CDR3 runs 13 residues. The V segment lost 2 bases and the J segment 9 bases; nucleotides outside the gene matches: 3. Germline CDR1 and CDR2: KGHSH and LQKENI. The CDR3 loop reads CASSPKTGGEQFF. DNA for the CDR3: TGTGCCAGCTCACCAAAAACAGGGGGTGAGCAGTTCTTC.

The rearrangement uses TRBV5-4 and TRBJ2-2, with 7 positions matching TRBD2. CDR1 and CDR2 (germline): SGHNT, YYREEE (reference sequence). Losses at the gene ends were 0 bases for V and 5 bases for J; bases not matched to a gene: 7. This CDR3 has 16 amino acids. CDR3 in DNA: TGTGCCAGCAGCTTGGATCCAGCGGGGCTTACCGGGGAGCTGTTTTTT. Its protein is CASSLDPAGLTGELFF.

This clonotype came up many times. This chain uses TRBV10-3 with TRBJ1-1; 11 bases fit TRBD1. The V gene's germline CDR1 is ENHRY and CDR2 SYGVKD. This CDR3 region has 15 residues. The V and J ends lost 11 bases and 7 bases, in that order; junction bases with no gene match: 15. The CDR3: CAVQAGQGVNHEAFF. CDR3 nucleotide sequence: TGTGCCGTCCAAGCGGGACAGGGGGTGAATCATGAAGCTTTCTTT.

In its sample, this clonotype was seen many times. The V gene is TRBV7-6, the J gene TRBJ2-7; perhaps TRBD2 as D (5 bases). The CDR3 is 13 residues long. Between the trimmed V and J ends, which lost 0 bases and 4 bases, there was a span of 7 bases. Germline CDR1 is SGHVS and CDR2 is FNYEAQ. The CDR3 region has the DNA TGTGCCAGCAGCTTAGCAGAGGGATACGAGCAGTACTTC. It specifies CASSLAEGYEQYF.

This clonotype was seen at least ten times. The chain recombines TRBV29-1 with TRBJ2-7; either TRBD1 or TRBD2 may fit D (5 bases each). This CDR3 has 15 amino acids. CDR1 SQVTM and CDR2 ANQGSEA come from the germline V gene. The CDR3 DNA reads TGCCCCGTCTCCCCCCGGGGACCGAACCCCTACGAGCAGTACTTC. This codes for CPVSPRGPNPYEQYF.

In this sample, this clonotype turned up many times. V gene TRBV5-1 combines with J gene TRBJ1-6, with TRBD1 matching 7 bases. Germline V CDR1 and CDR2: SGHRS, YFSETQ. The V gene end was trimmed by 2 bases and the J gene end by 7 bases; junction bases not matched to a gene: 9. This CDR3 is built from 16 residues. CDR3 nucleotide sequence: TGCGCCAGCAGCTTAACAGGGGCGGTATCGAATTCACCCCTCCACTTT. As protein: CASSLTGAVSNSPLHF. The full variable domain, rest sourced from reference TRBV5-1 and TRBJ1-6, is KAGVTQTPRYLIKTRGQQVTLSCSPISGHRSVSWYQQTPGQGLQFLFEYFSETQRNKGNFPGRFSGRQFSNSRSEMNVSTLELGDSALYLCASSLTGAVSNSPLHFGNGTRLTVT.

Note on this clonotype: One base away lies a much larger clone, so this may be a sequencing read error. The chain recombines TRBV12-3 or TRBV12-4 with TRBJ1-5; D call uncertain. V was pared by 2 bases and J by 4 bases, with 3 bases between. The CDR3 totals 12 residues. In nucleotides, the CDR3 is TGTGCCAGCAGTTTATGGAATCAGCCCCAGCATTTT. This codes for CASSLWNQPQHF.

This sequence joins TRBV12-3 or TRBV12-4 and TRBJ2-1, with D possibly TRBD2 on 5 matching bases. The CDR3 totals 14 residues. Trimming removed 2 bases at V and 2 bases at J, with 7 bases between. CDR3 DNA: TGTGCCAGCAGTTTATCTAGCACCTACAATGAGCAGTTCTTC. Translation gives CASSLSSTYNEQFF.

On this clonotype: A read error is possible here, since a much larger clone lies one base away. The chain couples TRBV28 to TRBJ2-7, with D uncertain. This CDR3 has 14 residues. Germline V lookup: CDR1 MDHEN, CDR2 SYDVKM. As DNA, the CDR3 is TGTCCCAGCAACCAACCCCAGGTTACCTACGAGCAGTACTTC. Amino acid sequence: CPSNQPQVTYEQYF.